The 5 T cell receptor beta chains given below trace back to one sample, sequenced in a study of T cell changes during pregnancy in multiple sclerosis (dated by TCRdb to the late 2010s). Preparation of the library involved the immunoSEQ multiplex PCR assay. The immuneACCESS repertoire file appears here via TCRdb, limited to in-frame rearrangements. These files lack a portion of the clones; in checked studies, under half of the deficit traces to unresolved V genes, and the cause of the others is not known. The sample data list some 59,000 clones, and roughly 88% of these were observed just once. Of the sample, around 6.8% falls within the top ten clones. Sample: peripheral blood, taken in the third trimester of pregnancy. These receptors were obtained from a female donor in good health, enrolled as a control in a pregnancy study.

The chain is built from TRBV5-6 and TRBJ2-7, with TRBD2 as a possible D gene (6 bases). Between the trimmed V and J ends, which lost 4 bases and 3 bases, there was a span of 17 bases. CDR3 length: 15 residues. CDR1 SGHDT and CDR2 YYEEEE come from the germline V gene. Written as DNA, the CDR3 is TGTGCCAGCAGCCTAGGGACTCTACGGGGCTACGAGCAGTACTTC. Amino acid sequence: CASSLGTLRGYEQYF.

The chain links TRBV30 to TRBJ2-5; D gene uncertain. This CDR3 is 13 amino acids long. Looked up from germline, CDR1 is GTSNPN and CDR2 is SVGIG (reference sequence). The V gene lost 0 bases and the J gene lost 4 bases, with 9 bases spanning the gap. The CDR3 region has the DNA TGTGCCTGGAGTGTAGTAGTCGGAGAGACCCAGTACTTC. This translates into CAWSVVVGETQYF.

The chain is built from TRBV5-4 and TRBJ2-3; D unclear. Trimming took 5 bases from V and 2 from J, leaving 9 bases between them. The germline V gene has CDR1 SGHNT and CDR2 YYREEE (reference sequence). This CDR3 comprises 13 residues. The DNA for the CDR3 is TGTGCCAGCAGTCCCCCCTCCACAGATACGCAGTATTTT. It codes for CASSPPSTDTQYF.

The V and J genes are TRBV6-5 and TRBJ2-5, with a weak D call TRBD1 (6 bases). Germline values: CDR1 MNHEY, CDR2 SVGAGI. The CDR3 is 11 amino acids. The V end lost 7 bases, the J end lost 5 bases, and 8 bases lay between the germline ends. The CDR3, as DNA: TGTGCCAGCACTAGGGGGGAGACCCAGTACTTC. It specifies CASTRGETQYF.

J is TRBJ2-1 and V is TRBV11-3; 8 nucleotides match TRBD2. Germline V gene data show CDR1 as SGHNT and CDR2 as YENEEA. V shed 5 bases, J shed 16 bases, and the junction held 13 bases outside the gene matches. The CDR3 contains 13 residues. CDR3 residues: CASSRNWGTRGFF. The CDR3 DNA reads TGTGCCAGCAGCCGAAACTGGGGGACTAGGGGATTCTTC.